This T cell receptor (beta chain) was sequenced during a study of control samples from healthy donors and cancer patients. The CDR3 is 16 residues long. J was trimmed by 2 bases and V by 5 bases; bases with no gene match: 8. CDR1 and CDR2 (germline): SEHNR, FQNEAQ (reference sequence). Profiling relied on immunoSEQ multiplex PCR, and the TCRdb table lists in-frame clones only, not all of them. Of around 130,000 clones listed, over 85% are singletons. The origin of this receptor is a man aged 45-60 years with head and neck cancer. The rearrangement uses TRBV7-9 and TRBJ1-5; 8 bases align to TRBD1. Material: PBMCs. CDR3 sequence (DNA): TGTGCCAGCAGCAGAGACGACAGGGGAGGCAATCAGCCCCAGCATTTT. It specifies CASSRDDRGGNQPQHF.